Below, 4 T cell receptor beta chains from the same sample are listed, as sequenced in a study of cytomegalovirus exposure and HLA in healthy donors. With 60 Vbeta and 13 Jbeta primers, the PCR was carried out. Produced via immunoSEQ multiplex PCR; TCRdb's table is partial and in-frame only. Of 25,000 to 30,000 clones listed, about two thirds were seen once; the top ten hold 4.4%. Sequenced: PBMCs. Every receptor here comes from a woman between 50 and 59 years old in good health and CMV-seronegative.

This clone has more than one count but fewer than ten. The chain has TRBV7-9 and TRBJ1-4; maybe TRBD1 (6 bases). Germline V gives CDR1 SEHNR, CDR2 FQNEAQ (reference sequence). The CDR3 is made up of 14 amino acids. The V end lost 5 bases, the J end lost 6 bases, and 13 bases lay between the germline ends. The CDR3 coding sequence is TGTGCCAGCAGCCCTGGTGCAGGGGATGAAAAACTGTTTTTT. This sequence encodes CASSPGAGDEKLFF. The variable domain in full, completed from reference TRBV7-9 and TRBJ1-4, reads DTGVSQNPRHKITKRGQNVTFRCDPISEHNRLYWYRQTLGQGPEFLTYFQNEAQLEKSRLLSDRFSAERPKGSFSTLEIQRTEQGDSAMYLCASSPGAGDEKLFFGSGTQLSVL.

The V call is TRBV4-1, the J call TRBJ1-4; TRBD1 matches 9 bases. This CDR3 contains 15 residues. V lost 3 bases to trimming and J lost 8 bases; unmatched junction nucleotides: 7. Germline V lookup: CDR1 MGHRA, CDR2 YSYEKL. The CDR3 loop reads CASSHSQGAGEKLFF. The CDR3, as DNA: TGCGCCAGCAGCCATTCACAGGGGGCAGGGGAAAAACTGTTTTTT.

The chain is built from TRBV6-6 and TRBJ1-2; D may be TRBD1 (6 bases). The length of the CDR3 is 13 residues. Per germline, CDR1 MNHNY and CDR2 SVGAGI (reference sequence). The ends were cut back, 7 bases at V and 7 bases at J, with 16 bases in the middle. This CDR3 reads CASTSQGSGGYTF. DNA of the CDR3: TGTGCCAGCACATCACAGGGATCGGGTGGCTACACCTTC.

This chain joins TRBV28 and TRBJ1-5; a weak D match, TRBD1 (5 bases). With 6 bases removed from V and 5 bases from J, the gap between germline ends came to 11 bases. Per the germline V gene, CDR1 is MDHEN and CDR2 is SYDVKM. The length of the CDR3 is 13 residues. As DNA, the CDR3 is TGTGCCAGCAGCCCCGACAGTTATCAGCCCCAGCATTTT. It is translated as CASSPDSYQPQHF.